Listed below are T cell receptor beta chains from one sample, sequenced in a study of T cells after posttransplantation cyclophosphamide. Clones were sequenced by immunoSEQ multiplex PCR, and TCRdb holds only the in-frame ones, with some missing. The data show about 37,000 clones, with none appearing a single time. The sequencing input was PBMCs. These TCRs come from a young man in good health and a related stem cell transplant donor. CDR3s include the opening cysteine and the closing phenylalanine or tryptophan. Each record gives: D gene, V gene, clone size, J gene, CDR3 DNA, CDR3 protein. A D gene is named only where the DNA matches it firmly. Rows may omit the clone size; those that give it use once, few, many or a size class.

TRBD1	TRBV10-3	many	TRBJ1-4	TGTGCCATCGGTGGACAGGGGATGTTAAATCCAACTAATGAAAAACTGTTTTTT	CAIGGQGMLNPTNEKLFF
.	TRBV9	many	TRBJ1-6	TGTGCCAGCAATAGGGGAAGGGATTCACCCCTCCACTTT	CASNRGRDSPLHF
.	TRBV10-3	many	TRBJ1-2	TGTGCCGTACAGGGAGGCCTCCTGAACTTATATGGCTACACCTTC	CAVQGGLLNLYGYTF
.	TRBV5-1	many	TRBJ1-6	TGCGCCAGCAGGGACAGTTATAATTCACCCCTCCACTTT	CASRDSYNSPLHF
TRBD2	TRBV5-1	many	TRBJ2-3	TGCGCCAGCAGCTTGGGACGGGGGGGCACAGATACGCAGTATTTT	CASSLGRGGTDTQYF
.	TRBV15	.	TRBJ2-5	TGTGCCACCAGCAGAAGGGCGGGGTTGGGCGAGACCCAGTACTTC	CATSRRAGLGETQYF
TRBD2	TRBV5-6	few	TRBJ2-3	TGTGCCAGCAGCTTGGGGCTAGCGGGGGGGCAATATGCAGATACGCAGTATTTT	CASSLGLAGGQYADTQYF
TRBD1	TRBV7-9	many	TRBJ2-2	TGTGCCAGCGGGGACAGGGCCACCGGGGAGCTGTTTTTT	CASGDRATGELFF
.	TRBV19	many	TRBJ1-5	TGTGCCAGTAGTGCGGGGGGCAGAAATCAGCCCCAGCATTTT	CASSAGGRNQPQHF
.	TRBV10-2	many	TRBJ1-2	TGCGCCAGCAGGTACAGAAACTATGGCTACACCTTC	CASRYRNYGYTF
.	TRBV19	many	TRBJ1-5	TGTGCCAGTAGTACAGCGATGCAGCCCCAGCATTTT	CASSTAMQPQHF
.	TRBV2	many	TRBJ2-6	TGTGCCAGCAGTGATTCCCAGGATGGGGCCAACGTCCTGACTTTC	CASSDSQDGANVLTF
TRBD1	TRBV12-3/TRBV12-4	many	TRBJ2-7	TGTGCCAGCCCCGGGGGACAGGGGGGCTACGAGCAGTACTTC	CASPGGQGGYEQYF
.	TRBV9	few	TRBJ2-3	TGTGCCAGCAGCGTAGAGAGCGGCTCTACCACAGATACGCAGTATTTT	CASSVESGSTTDTQYF
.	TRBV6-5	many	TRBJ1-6	TGTGCCAGCAATAATCGTAATTCACCCCTCCACTTT	CASNNRNSPLHF
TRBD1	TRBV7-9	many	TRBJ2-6	TGTGCCAGCAGGGGACAGGGGGCGAAATCCCTTGGGGCCAACGTCCTGACTTTC	CASRGQGAKSLGANVLTF
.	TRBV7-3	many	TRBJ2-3	TGTGCCAGCAGCTCTTCAGGGGGGAAGACAGATACGCAGTATTTT	CASSSSGGKTDTQYF
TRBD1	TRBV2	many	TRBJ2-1	TGTGCCAGCAGTAGACAGGGTGGGACCTACAATGAGCAGTTCTTC	CASSRQGGTYNEQFF
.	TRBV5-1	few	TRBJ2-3	TGCGCCAGCAGCTTGCTGGGGCAACCCGGGAATACGCAGTATTTT	CASSLLGQPGNTQYF
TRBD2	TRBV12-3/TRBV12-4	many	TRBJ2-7	TGTGCCAGCAGTTTAGGGGGCGGGGGCGAGCAGTACTTC	CASSLGGGGEQYF
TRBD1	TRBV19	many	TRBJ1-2	TGTGCCAGTAGTATGGGACAGAACTATGGCTACACCTTC	CASSMGQNYGYTF
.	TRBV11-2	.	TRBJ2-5	TGTGCCAGCAGGTTCCGCGGGGCCCAAGAGACCCAGTACTTC	CASRFRGAQETQYF
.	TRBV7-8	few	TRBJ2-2	TGTGCCAGCAGCTTGAGACAATGGACCGGGGAGCTGTTTTTT	CASSLRQWTGELFF
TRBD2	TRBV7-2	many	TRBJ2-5	TGTGCCAGCTCCCCACAGCGGGGGCAGTATGAGACCCAGTACTTC	CASSPQRGQYETQYF
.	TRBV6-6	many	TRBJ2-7	TGTGCCAGCAGAGACAGGTATAGCTCCTACGAGCAGTACTTC	CASRDRYSSYEQYF
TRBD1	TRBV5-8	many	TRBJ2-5	TGTGCCAGCAGCTTCGGGACAGGGCCACAAGAGACCCAGTACTTC	CASSFGTGPQETQYF
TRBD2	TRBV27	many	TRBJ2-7	TGTGCCAGCAGTCCCCGCAGAACTAGCGGGAGATCCTACGAGCAGTACTTC	CASSPRRTSGRSYEQYF
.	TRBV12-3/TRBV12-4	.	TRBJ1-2	TGTGCCAGCACCAGGGCCAGGACCTATGGCTACACCTTC	CASTRARTYGYTF
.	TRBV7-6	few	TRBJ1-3	TGTGCCAGCAGCTTACCCTCAGGGGTTGGAAACACCATATATTTT	CASSLPSGVGNTIYF
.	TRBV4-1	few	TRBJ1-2	TGCGCCAGCAGCCAAGAAGGACAGAAATATGGCTACACCTTC	CASSQEGQKYGYTF
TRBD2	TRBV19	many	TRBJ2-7	TGTGCCAGTCGTAGCGGGGGAGGTTCCTACGAGCAGTACTTC	CASRSGGGSYEQYF
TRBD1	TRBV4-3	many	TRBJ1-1	TGCGCCAGCAGCCAAACGAGGGGGCTGGCTGAAGCTTTCTTT	CASSQTRGLAEAFF
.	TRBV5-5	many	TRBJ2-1	TGTGCCAGCAACCCTCTCGGTGGAGGGGGCCACAATGAGCAGTTCTTC	CASNPLGGGGHNEQFF
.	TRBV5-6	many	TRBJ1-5	TGTGCCAGCAGCTTGTATTCCAGCAATCAGCCCCAGCATTTT	CASSLYSSNQPQHF
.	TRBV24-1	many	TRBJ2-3	TGTGCCACCAGTGATTTAGTGGACAGTTATAGCACAGATACGCAGTATTTT	CATSDLVDSYSTDTQYF
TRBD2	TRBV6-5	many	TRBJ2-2	TGTGCCAGCAGGGAGACTAGCAAAACCGGGGAGCTGTTTTTT	CASRETSKTGELFF
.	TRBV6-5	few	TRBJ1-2	TGTGCCAGCAGCCGGACAGATTATGGCTACACCTTC	CASSRTDYGYTF
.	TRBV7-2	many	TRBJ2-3	TGTGCCAGCAGCACGCGACAGGCTAGCACAGATACGCAGTATTTT	CASSTRQASTDTQYF
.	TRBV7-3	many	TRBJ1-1	TGTGCCAGCAGCCCAACAGGGTACGAGGAAGGAGCTTTCTTT	CASSPTGYEEGAFF
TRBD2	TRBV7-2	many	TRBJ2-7	TGTGCCAGCAGCTTATTCACGGGGGGAAACGAGCAGTACTTC	CASSLFTGGNEQYF
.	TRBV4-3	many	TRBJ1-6	TGCGCCAGCAGCCAAGAGGCCTATTCACCCCTCCACTTT	CASSQEAYSPLHF
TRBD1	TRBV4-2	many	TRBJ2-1	TGTGCCAGCAGCCAAGGAGGGGGCTCCAATGAGCAGTTCTTC	CASSQGGGSNEQFF